Listed below are T cell receptor beta chains from one sample, sequenced in a study of blood T cell repertoires in COVID-19. Here immunoSEQ multiplex PCR was the method, and the copy in TCRdb shows in-frame clones only, minus some. The repertoire consists of some 300,000 clones, with 65% to 90% occurring once and the leading ten covering less than 4.5%. The sequenced material came from PBMCs or T cells enriched from blood (not recorded which). These receptors all stem from a man aged 30 to 39 who had recovered from COVID-19. Both conserved end residues are part of each CDR3. Each record gives: clone size, J gene, D gene, V gene, CDR3 DNA, CDR3 protein. D genes are given only for firm matches. For some rows the clone size is stated as once, few or many, or as a class when expanded; others skip it.

clone size: .; J gene: TRBJ1-2; D gene: TRBD1; V gene: TRBV7-8; CDR3 DNA: TGTGCCAGCAGCCCCCGGGACAGGAGGCTCGGTGGCTACACCTTC; CDR3 protein: CASSPRDRRLGGYTF
clone size: .; J gene: TRBJ2-6; D gene: .; V gene: TRBV5-1; CDR3 DNA: TGCGCCAGCAGCTTGGTGGAGTCTGGGGCCAACGTCCTGACTTTC; CDR3 protein: CASSLVESGANVLTF
clone size: .; J gene: TRBJ1-5; D gene: .; V gene: TRBV20-1; CDR3 DNA: TGCAGTGCTAGTCCCCCCGGGGGGGGTGGAAATCAGCCCCAGCATTTT; CDR3 protein: CSASPPGGGGNQPQHF
clone size: .; J gene: TRBJ2-2; D gene: .; V gene: TRBV19; CDR3 DNA: TGTGCCAGTAGTATAGTGTCTAGCCGCCGGTCCGGGGAGCTGTTTTTT; CDR3 protein: CASSIVSSRRSGELFF
clone size: .; J gene: TRBJ1-3; D gene: .; V gene: TRBV7-9; CDR3 DNA: TGTGCCAGCAGCTTCGACACGAGCTCTGGAAACACCATATATTTT; CDR3 protein: CASSFDTSSGNTIYF
clone size: few; J gene: TRBJ1-2; D gene: .; V gene: TRBV4-2; CDR3 DNA: TGTGCCAGCAGCCCACCCCAACGGGGGGATGGCTACACCTTC; CDR3 protein: CASSPPQRGDGYTF
clone size: .; J gene: TRBJ2-1; D gene: .; V gene: TRBV4-2; CDR3 DNA: TGTGCCAGCAGCGAAACGGACTTTTTGGGTGAGCAGTTCTTC; CDR3 protein: CASSETDFLGEQFF
clone size: .; J gene: TRBJ2-5; D gene: TRBD1; V gene: TRBV28; CDR3 DNA: TGTGCCAGCAGTACGGGCGTGTGGGACAGGGGGAAGTACTTC; CDR3 protein: CASSTGVWDRGKYF
clone size: .; J gene: TRBJ1-5; D gene: TRBD1; V gene: TRBV7-8; CDR3 DNA: TGTGCCTCAACAGGGACAGGGGTAGGTCAGCCCCAGCATTTT; CDR3 protein: CASTGTGVGQPQHF
clone size: .; J gene: TRBJ2-3; D gene: .; V gene: TRBV4-1; CDR3 DNA: TGCGCCAGCAGGGCAGGGCTAACCACAGATACGCAGTATTTT; CDR3 protein: CASRAGLTTDTQYF
clone size: .; J gene: TRBJ2-5; D gene: .; V gene: TRBV12-3/TRBV12-4; CDR3 DNA: TGTGCCAGCAGTTTGGCTAGCCCAAAGACCCAGTACTTC; CDR3 protein: CASSLASPKTQYF
clone size: .; J gene: TRBJ2-2; D gene: TRBD2; V gene: TRBV11-3; CDR3 DNA: TGTGCCAGCAGCTCCCCCTACGGGAGGGCCCCCGGGGAGCTGTTTTTT; CDR3 protein: CASSSPYGRAPGELFF
clone size: .; J gene: TRBJ2-5; D gene: .; V gene: TRBV5-6; CDR3 DNA: TGTGCCAGCAGCTTGGACGGGCTGTCCCGGAGGATCCAGTACTTC; CDR3 protein: CASSLDGLSRRIQYF
clone size: .; J gene: TRBJ2-2; D gene: .; V gene: TRBV27; CDR3 DNA: TGTGCCAGCAGTTTAGCGGTTAACACCGGGGAGCTGTTTTTT; CDR3 protein: CASSLAVNTGELFF
clone size: .; J gene: TRBJ2-5; D gene: .; V gene: TRBV28; CDR3 DNA: TGTGCCAGCAGCCCTGGGTTATCTGGACCCACAGGGTCGAGAGGAGAGACCCAGTACTTC; CDR3 protein: CASSPGLSGPTGSRGETQYF
clone size: .; J gene: TRBJ2-7; D gene: TRBD2; V gene: TRBV7-6; CDR3 DNA: TGTGCCAGCAGCTCCCCAAGGGACGGGAGGGACTCCTACGAGCAGTACTTC; CDR3 protein: CASSSPRDGRDSYEQYF
clone size: .; J gene: TRBJ1-2; D gene: TRBD1; V gene: TRBV19; CDR3 DNA: TGTGCCAGTAGCCGACCTGGGACAGGCACACCCGGCTACACCTTC; CDR3 protein: CASSRPGTGTPGYTF
clone size: .; J gene: TRBJ1-2; D gene: TRBD1; V gene: TRBV19; CDR3 DNA: TGTGCCAGTAGTTTTGGACAGGGGGCCTTTGGCTACACCTTC; CDR3 protein: CASSFGQGAFGYTF
clone size: .; J gene: TRBJ2-7; D gene: TRBD2; V gene: TRBV4-2; CDR3 DNA: TGTGCCAGCAGCCAAGAGGGAGGACTAGCTGGAGCCTACGAGCAGTACTTC; CDR3 protein: CASSQEGGLAGAYEQYF
clone size: .; J gene: TRBJ1-2; D gene: .; V gene: TRBV6-5; CDR3 DNA: TGTGCCAGCAGTCTTCGCAGGGCTGGGGACTATGGCTACACCTTC; CDR3 protein: CASSLRRAGDYGYTF
clone size: .; J gene: TRBJ1-1; D gene: .; V gene: TRBV9; CDR3 DNA: TGTGCCAGCAGGGGGGCAGTGAACACTGAAGCTTTCTTT; CDR3 protein: CASRGAVNTEAFF
clone size: .; J gene: TRBJ1-1; D gene: TRBD1; V gene: TRBV28; CDR3 DNA: TGTGCCAGCAAGGATACAGGGGCAGAGGACACTGAAGCTTTCTTT; CDR3 protein: CASKDTGAEDTEAFF
clone size: .; J gene: TRBJ2-5; D gene: TRBD1; V gene: TRBV2; CDR3 DNA: TGTGCCAGCAGTCGGGACAGGGGGCCGGAGACCCAGTACTTC; CDR3 protein: CASSRDRGPETQYF
clone size: .; J gene: TRBJ1-1; D gene: .; V gene: TRBV6-5; CDR3 DNA: TGTGCCAGCAGTTACTCTGTCGGGGGGGGAGAAACTGAAGCTTTCTTT; CDR3 protein: CASSYSVGGGETEAFF
clone size: .; J gene: TRBJ2-1; D gene: .; V gene: TRBV30; CDR3 DNA: TGTGCCTGGAGCCGGAGGAACTACAATGAGCAGTTCTTC; CDR3 protein: CAWSRRNYNEQFF
clone size: .; J gene: TRBJ2-3; D gene: TRBD2; V gene: TRBV5-4; CDR3 DNA: TGTGCCAGCAGCGGGGGAGGGCTGTTAAGCACAGATACGCAGTATTTT; CDR3 protein: CASSGGGLLSTDTQYF
clone size: .; J gene: TRBJ1-5; D gene: .; V gene: TRBV30; CDR3 DNA: TGTGCCTGGAGTGTACAGGGAGGGCAGCCCCAGCATTTT; CDR3 protein: CAWSVQGGQPQHF
clone size: .; J gene: TRBJ2-3; D gene: .; V gene: TRBV19; CDR3 DNA: TGTGCCAGTAGTGAAGGAGGTACGCAGTATTTT; CDR3 protein: CASSEGGTQYF